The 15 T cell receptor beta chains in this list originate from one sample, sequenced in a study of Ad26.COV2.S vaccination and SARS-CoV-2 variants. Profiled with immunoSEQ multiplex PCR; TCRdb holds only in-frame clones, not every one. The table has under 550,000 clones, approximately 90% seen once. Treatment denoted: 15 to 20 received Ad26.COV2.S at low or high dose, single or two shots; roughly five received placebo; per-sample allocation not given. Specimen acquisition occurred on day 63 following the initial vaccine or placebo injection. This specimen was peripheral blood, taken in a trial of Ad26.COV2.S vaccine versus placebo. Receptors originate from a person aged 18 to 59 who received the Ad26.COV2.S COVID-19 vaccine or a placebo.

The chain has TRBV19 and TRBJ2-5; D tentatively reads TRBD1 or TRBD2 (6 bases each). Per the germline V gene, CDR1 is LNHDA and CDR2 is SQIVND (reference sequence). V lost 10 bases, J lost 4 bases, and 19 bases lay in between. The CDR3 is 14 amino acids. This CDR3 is CATKGGTFGETQYF. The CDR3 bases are TGTGCCACGAAGGGGGGCACCTTCGGAGAGACCCAGTACTTC.

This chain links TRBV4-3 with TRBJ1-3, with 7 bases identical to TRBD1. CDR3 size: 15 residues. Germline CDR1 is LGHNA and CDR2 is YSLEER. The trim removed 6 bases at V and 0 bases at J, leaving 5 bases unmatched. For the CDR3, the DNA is TGCGCCAGCAGTCAGGACAGGTTCTCTGGAAACACCATATATTTT. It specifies CASSQDRFSGNTIYF.

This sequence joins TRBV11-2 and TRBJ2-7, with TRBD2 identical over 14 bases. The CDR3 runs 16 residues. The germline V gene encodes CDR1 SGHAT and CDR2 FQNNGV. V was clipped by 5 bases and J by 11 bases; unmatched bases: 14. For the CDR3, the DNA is TGTGCCAGCAGCAACTCGGGACTAGCGGGAGCTCCGGGGGAGTACTTC. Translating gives CASSNSGLAGAPGEYF.

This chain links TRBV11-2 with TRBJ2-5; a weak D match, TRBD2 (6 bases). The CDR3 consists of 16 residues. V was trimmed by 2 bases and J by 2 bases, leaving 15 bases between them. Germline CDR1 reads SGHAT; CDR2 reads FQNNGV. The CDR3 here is CASSLLYGGVQETQYF. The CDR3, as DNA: TGTGCCAGCAGCTTATTGTATGGCGGGGTTCAAGAGACCCAGTACTTC.

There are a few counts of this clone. CDR3 sequence: CASSQVTAGGISPLHF. CDR3 DNA sequence: TGTGCCAGCAGCCAAGTAACGGCAGGGGGGATTTCACCCCTCCACTTT. The chain is built from TRBV4-2 and TRBJ1-6, with 7 bases that match TRBD1. Looked up from germline, CDR1 is LGHNA and CDR2 is YNFKEQ. V gave up 1 base and J gave up 9 bases; unmatched junction bases: 9. The length of the CDR3 is 16 residues.

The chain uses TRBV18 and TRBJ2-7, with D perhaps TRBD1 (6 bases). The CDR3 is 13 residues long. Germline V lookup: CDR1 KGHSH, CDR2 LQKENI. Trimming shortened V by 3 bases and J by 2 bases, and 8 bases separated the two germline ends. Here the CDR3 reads CASSPAGAYEQYF. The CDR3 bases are TGTGCCAGCTCACCCGCAGGGGCCTACGAGCAGTACTTC.

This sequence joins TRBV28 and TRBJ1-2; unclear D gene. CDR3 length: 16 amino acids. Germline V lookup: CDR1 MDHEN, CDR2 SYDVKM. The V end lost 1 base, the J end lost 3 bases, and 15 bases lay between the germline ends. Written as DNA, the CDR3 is TGTGCCAGCAGTTTATTGCCTCCGAGACTAGACTATGGCTACACCTTC. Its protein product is CASSLLPPRLDYGYTF.

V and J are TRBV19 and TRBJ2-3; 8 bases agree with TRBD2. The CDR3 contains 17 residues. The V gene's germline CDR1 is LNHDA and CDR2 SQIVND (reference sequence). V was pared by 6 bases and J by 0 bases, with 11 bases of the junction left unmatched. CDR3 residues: CASSPRLAGYSTDTQYF. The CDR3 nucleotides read TGTGCCAGTAGCCCGAGGCTAGCGGGTTATAGCACAGATACGCAGTATTTT.

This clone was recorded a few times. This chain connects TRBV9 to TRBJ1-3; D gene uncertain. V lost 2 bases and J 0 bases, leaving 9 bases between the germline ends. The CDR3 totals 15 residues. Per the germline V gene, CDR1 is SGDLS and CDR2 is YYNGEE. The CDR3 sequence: CASSVTGNSGNTIYF. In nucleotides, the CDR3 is TGTGCCAGCAGCGTGACGGGAAACTCTGGAAACACCATATATTTT.

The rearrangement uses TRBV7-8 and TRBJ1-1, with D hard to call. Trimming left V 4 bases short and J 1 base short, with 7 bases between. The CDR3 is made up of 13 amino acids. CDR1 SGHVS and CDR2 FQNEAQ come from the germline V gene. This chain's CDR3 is CASSSDGNTEAFF. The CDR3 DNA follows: TGTGCCAGCAGCTCCGACGGGAACACTGAAGCTTTCTTT.

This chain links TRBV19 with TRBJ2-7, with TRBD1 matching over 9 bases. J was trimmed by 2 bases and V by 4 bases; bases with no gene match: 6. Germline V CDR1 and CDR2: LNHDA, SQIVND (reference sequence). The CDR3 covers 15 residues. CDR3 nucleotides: TGTGCCAGTAGTAGCCGGGACAGGGCGGCCTACGAGCAGTACTTC. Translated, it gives CASSSRDRAAYEQYF.

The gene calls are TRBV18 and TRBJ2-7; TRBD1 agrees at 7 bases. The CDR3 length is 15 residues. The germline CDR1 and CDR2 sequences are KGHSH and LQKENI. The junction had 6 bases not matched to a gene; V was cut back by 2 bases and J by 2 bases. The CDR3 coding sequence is TGTGCCAGCTCACCAGGGGGAACAGGGGCCTACGAGCAGTACTTC. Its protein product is CASSPGGTGAYEQYF.

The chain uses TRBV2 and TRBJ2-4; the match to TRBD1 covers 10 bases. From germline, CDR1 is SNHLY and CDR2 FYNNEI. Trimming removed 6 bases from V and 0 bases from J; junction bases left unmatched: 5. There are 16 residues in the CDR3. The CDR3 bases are TGTGCCAGCAGAAGGGACAGGGGCAGAGCCAAAAACATTCAGTACTTC. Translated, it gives CASRRDRGRAKNIQYF.

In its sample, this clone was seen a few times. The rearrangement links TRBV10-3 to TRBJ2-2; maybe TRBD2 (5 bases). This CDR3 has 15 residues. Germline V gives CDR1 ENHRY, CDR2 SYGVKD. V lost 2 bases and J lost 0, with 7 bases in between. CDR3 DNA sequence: TGTGCCATCAGTGAGAGCGGCCCGAACACCGGGGAGCTGTTTTTT. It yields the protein CAISESGPNTGELFF.

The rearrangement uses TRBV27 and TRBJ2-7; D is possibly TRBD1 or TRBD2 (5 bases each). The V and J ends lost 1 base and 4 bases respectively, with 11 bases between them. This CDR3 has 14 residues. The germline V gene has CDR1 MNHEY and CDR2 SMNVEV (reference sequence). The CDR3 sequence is CASSLLGRIYEQYF. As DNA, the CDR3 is TGTGCCAGCAGTTTATTGGGACGGATTTACGAGCAGTACTTC.